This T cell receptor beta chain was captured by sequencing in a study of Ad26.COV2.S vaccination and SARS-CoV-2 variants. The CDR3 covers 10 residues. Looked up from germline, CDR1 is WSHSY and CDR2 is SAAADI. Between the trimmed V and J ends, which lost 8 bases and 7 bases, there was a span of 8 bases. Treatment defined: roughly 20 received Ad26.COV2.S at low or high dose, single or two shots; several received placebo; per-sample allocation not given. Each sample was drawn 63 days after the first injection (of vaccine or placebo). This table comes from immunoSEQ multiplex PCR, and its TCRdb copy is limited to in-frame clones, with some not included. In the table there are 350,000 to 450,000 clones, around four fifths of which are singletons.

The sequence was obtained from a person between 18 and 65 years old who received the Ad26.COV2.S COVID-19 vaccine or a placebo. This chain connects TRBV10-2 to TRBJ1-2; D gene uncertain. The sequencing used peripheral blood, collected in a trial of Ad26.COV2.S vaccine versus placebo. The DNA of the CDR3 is TGCGCCAGCGAGTGGAGTGGCTACACCTTC. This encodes CASEWSGYTF.